This T cell receptor beta chain was retrieved from a study of HIV-infected patients and healthy controls. This clonotype was recorded many times. All unsorted peripheral T cells were captured because whole blood was used without fractionation. Alpha and beta constant-region primers primed reverse transcription of around 0.5 ug RNA. Using multiplexing indices, alpha and beta chain libraries were generated apart by chain-specific third strand synthesis. TCRdb passed the 5' RACE reads through MiXCR, listing each CDR3 protein once. The data show 8,000 to 10,000 distinct CDR3 sequences, around 7% seen once. V lost 0 bases and J lost 4, with 12 bases in between. CDR3 length: 15 residues. Germline-derived CDR1 and CDR2 are SGDLS and YYNGEE.

This chain connects TRBV9 to TRBJ2-3; perhaps TRBD2 as D (6 bases). The sample consisted of blood, taken before antiretroviral therapy. The receptor comes from an adult with HIV infection. This CDR3 reads CASSVGGAVADTQYF. The CDR3 DNA reads as TGTGCCAGCAGCGTAGGCGGGGCCGTCGCAGATACGCAGTATTTT.